This T cell receptor (beta chain) was sequenced during a study of blood T cell repertoires in COVID-19. Study-level background: The origin of the acute and convalescent COVID-19 samples was the United States, Italy and Spain.

CDR3 length: 13 residues. V was pared by 3 bases and J by 8 bases, with 13 bases between. CDR1 SGHTA and CDR2 FQGNSA come from the germline V gene. Per the study methods: Counts of nucleated cells, estimated from reference gene primer amplification, were obtained. Clones were sequenced by immunoSEQ multiplex PCR, and TCRdb holds only the in-frame ones, with some missing. V and J calls and clone size follow that table, whereas D and trimming were derived from the DNA. The data hold about 330,000 clones, with around 86% observed a single time. Sequenced input: peripheral blood. The origin of this receptor is a woman in her forties or fifties with acute or convalescent COVID-19. The chain combines TRBV7-2 with TRBJ1-1; D unresolved. CDR3 DNA: TGTGCCAGCAGCTTTGAGGCAAGCTCCGAAGCTTTCTTT. Protein: CASSFEASSEAFF.